A single sample is the source of the 2 T cell receptor beta chains below, sequenced in a study of shared clonotypes between healthy human individuals. Repertoires were generated with immunoSEQ multiplex PCR, while TCRdb's copy carries only in-frame clones and drops some. Of around 720,000 clones listed, about 80% are singletons. Sequences were obtained from memory CD4+ T cells sorted from blood. Noted subset: CD45RA-negative fraction. These receptors were obtained from a woman aged 25 to 39 in good health.

The chain recombines TRBV9 with TRBJ2-5; no clear D gene. V was pared by 4 bases and J by 5 bases, with 18 bases between. The germline CDR1 and CDR2 sequences are SGDLS and YYNGEE. The CDR3 totals 15 residues. CDR3 sequence: CASSFSPSGIETQYF. For the CDR3, the DNA is TGTGCCAGCAGCTTCTCGCCGAGTGGGATTGAGACCCAGTACTTC.

This clone was picked up one time. This chain links TRBV11-2 with TRBJ2-7; D perhaps matches TRBD2 (6 bases). The germline CDR1 and CDR2 sequences are SGHAT and FQNNGV. The V end lost 0 bases, the J end lost 7 bases, and 10 bases lay between the germline ends. This CDR3 is 13 amino acids long. CDR3 amino acids: CASSLDGAGEQYF. The DNA of the CDR3 is TGTGCCAGCAGCTTAGACGGCGCGGGGGAGCAGTACTTC.